The next 8 T cell receptor beta chains were all read from a single sample in a study of T cells after yellow fever vaccination. TCRdb reprocessed the 5' RACE reads via MiXCR and lists one record per CDR3 protein. The profile shows about 300,000 distinct CDR3 sequences, around 7.3% of them singletons. Sequenced here: PBMCs, sampled approximately 40 days after the first yellow fever vaccination. Every receptor here comes from a man younger than 30 who received the YFV17D yellow fever vaccine.

This clonotype was detected only a few times. This chain connects TRBV18 to TRBJ2-7; D may match TRBD1 or TRBD2 (6 bases each). The CDR3 has 17 residues. Looked up from germline, CDR1 is KGHSH and CDR2 is LQKENI. Trimming left V 2 bases short and J 1 base short, with 18 bases between. The CDR3 protein is CASSPKTGRGGSYEQYF. Written as DNA, the CDR3 is TGTGCCAGCTCACCAAAAACAGGCAGGGGAGGATCCTACGAGCAGTACTTC.

The chain recombines TRBV5-4 with TRBJ2-3; D ambiguous. V lost 6 bases and J lost 6, with 14 bases in between. Germline CDR1 is SGHNT and CDR2 is YYREEE (reference sequence). CDR3 length equals 13 residues. CDR3 protein: CASTQREVDTQYF. The CDR3 nucleotides read TGTGCCAGCACTCAAAGGGAAGTGGATACGCAGTATTTT.

The J gene is TRBJ2-1, the V gene TRBV12-3 or TRBV12-4, with D perhaps assigned TRBD1 or TRBD2 (6 bases each). The CDR3 runs 19 residues. With 6 bases removed from V and 7 bases from J, the gap between germline ends came to 31 bases. The CDR3 loop reads CASSAWNGGHLSPRNEQFF. The CDR3 DNA is TGTGCCAGCAGCGCCTGGAATGGGGGGCACCTATCTCCTCGGAATGAGCAGTTCTTC.

This clonotype has just a few counts. The V call is TRBV20-1, the J call TRBJ2-5, with 11 bases that match TRBD2. Germline trimming cut 2 bases from V and 4 bases from J; bases unmatched to any gene: 9. Germline V gives CDR1 DFQATT, CDR2 SNEGSKA (reference sequence). The CDR3 spans 16 residues. The CDR3 DNA is TGCAGTGCTAGACCCTACACTAGCGGGGGAAGAGAGACCCAGTACTTC. This gives the protein CSARPYTSGGRETQYF.

The rearrangement joins TRBV24-1 to TRBJ1-1; D not resolved. The CDR3 covers 13 residues. Germline loops: CDR1 KGHDR, CDR2 SFDVKD. Trimming shortened V by 0 bases and J by 1 base, and 2 bases separated the two germline ends. The CDR3 here is CATSDLENTEAFF. The CDR3 bases are TGTGCCACCAGTGATTTGGAGAACACTGAAGCTTTCTTT.

This chain uses TRBV5-1 with TRBJ2-2; D gene unclear. Germline values: CDR1 SGHRS, CDR2 YFSETQ. The CDR3 runs to 15 residues. The ends were cut back, 0 bases at V and 3 bases at J, with 9 bases in the middle. The CDR3 coding sequence is TGCGCCAGCAGCTTGGACGGACCCGACACCGGGGAGCTGTTTTTT. This translates into CASSLDGPDTGELFF.

The table lists this clonotype with a few counts. The chain has TRBV20-1 and TRBJ2-3; no clear D gene. Per germline, CDR1 DFQATT and CDR2 SNEGSKA (reference sequence). Trimming stripped 5 bases from V and 6 bases from J, with 15 bases between. The CDR3 is 13 amino acids. The CDR3 loop is CSARPVGPDTQYF. DNA for the CDR3: TGCAGTGCTCGTCCCGTCGGACCTGATACGCAGTATTTT.

The chain uses TRBV29-1 and TRBJ2-3; D might be TRBD1 (6 bases). Germline CDR1 SQVTM, CDR2 ANQGSEA. This CDR3 is 14 amino acids long. The V end lost 3 bases, the J end lost 3 bases, and 13 bases lay between the germline ends. CDR3 protein: CSVDLDTGTDTQYF. CDR3 bases: TGCAGCGTTGATTTGGATACAGGGACAGATACGCAGTATTTT.